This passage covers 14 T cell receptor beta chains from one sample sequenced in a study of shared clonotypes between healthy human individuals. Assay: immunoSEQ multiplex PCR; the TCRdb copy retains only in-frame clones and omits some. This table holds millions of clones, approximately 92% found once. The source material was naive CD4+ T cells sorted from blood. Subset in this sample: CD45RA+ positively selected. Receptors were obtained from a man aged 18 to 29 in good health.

CDR3 region: CASSHPVLTDTQYF. CDR3 DNA: TGTGCCAGCAGCCACCCCGTCCTCACAGATACGCAGTATTTT. The J gene is TRBJ2-3, the V gene TRBV14; D ambiguous. The CDR3 loop spans 14 amino acids. Deletions cut 3 bases from V and 2 bases from J, with 9 bases between. Germline V lookup: CDR1 SGHDN, CDR2 FVKESK.

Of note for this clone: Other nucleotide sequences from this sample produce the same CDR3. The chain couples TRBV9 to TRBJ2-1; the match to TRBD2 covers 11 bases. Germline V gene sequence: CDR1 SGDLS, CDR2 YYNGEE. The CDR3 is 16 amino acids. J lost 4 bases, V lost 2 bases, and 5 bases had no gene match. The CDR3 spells CASSVTGTSGYNEQFF. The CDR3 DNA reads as TGTGCCAGCAGCGTTACCGGGACTAGCGGTTACAATGAGCAGTTCTTC.

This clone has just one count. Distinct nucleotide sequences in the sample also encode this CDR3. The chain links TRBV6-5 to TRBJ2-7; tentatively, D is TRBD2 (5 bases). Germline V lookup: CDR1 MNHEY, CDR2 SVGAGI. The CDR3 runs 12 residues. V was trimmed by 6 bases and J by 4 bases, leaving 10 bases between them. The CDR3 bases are TGTGCCAGCAGACGTGGACTGTACGAGCAGTACTTC. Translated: CASRRGLYEQYF.

The DNA of the CDR3 is TGTGCCAGCAGCTCGATACAGGGGAGGCAAGAGCAGTACTTC. Protein: CASSSIQGRQEQYF. This chain joins TRBV11-2 and TRBJ2-7, with TRBD1 as a possible D gene (7 bases). Germline CDR1 SGHAT, CDR2 FQNNGV. The V and J ends lost 4 bases and 7 bases respectively, with 17 bases between them. The CDR3 contains 14 residues.

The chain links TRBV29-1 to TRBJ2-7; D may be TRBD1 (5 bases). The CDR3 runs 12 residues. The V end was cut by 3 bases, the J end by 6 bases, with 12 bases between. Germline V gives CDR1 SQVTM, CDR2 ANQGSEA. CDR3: CSVDQGSAEQYF. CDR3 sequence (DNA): TGCAGCGTTGATCAGGGATCTGCCGAGCAGTACTTC.

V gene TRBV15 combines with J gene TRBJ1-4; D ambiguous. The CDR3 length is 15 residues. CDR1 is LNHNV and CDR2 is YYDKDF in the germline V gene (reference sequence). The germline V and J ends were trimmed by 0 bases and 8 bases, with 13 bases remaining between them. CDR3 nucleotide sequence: TGTGCCACCAGCAGAGATTCTAGAACGGACGAAAAACTGTTTTTT. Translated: CATSRDSRTDEKLFF. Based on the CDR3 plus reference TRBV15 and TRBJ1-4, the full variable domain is DAMVIQNPRYQVTQFGKPVTLSCSQTLNHNVMYWYQQKSSQAPKLLFHYYDKDFNNEADTPDNFQSRRPNTSFCFLDIRSPGLGDTAMYLCATSRDSRTDEKLFFGSGTQLSVL.

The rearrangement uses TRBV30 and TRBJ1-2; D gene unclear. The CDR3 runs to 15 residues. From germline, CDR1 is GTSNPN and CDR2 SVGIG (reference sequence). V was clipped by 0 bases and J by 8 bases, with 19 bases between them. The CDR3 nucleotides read TGTGCCTGGAGTGTTGGAGACACGGGTTGGGGAGGCTACACCTTC. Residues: CAWSVGDTGWGGYTF. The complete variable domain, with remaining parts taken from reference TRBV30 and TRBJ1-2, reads SQTIHQWPATLVQPVGSPLSLECTVEGTSNPNLYWYRQAAGRGLQLLFYSVGIGQISSEVPQNLSASRPQDRQFILSSKKLLLSDSGFYLCAWSVGDTGWGGYTFGSGTRLTVV.

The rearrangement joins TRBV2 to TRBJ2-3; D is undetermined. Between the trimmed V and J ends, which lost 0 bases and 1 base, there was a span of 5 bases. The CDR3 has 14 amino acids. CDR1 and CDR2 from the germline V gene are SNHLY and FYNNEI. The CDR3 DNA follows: TGTGCCAGCAGTGAAGCGTACGGCACAGATACGCAGTATTTT. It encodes CASSEAYGTDTQYF.

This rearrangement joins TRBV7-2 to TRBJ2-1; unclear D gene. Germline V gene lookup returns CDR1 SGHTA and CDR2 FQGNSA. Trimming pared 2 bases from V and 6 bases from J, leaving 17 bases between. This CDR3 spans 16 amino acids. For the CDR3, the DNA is TGTGCCAGCAGCTTATTCGTATCCTCCTACCTCAATGAGCAGTTCTTC. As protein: CASSLFVSSYLNEQFF.

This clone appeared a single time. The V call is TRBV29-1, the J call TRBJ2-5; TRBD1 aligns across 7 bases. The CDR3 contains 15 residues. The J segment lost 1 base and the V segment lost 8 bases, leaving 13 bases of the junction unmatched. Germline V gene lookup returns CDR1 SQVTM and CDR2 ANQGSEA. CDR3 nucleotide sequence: TGCAGCACTGGACAGGTCGGTTTAGTCCAAGAGACCCAGTACTTC. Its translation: CSTGQVGLVQETQYF.

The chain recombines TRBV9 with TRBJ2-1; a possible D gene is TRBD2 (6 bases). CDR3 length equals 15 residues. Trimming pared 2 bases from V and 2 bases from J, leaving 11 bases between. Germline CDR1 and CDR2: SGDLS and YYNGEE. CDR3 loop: CASSVGGTTYNEQFF. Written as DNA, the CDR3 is TGTGCCAGCAGCGTGGGCGGGACGACCTACAATGAGCAGTTCTTC. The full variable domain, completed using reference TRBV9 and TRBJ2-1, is DSGVTQTPKHLITATGQRVTLRCSPRSGDLSVYWYQQSLDQGLQFLIQYYNGEERAKGNILERFSAQQFPDLHSELNLSSLELGDSALYFCASSVGGTTYNEQFFGPGTRLTVL.

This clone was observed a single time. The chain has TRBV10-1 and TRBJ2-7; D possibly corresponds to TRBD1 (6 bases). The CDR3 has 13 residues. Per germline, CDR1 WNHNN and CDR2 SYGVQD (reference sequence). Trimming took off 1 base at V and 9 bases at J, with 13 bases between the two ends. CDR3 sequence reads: CASSEFRGGAQYF. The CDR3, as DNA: TGCGCCAGCAGTGAGTTCAGGGGTGGGGCGCAGTACTTC.

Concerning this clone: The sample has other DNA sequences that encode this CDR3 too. The CDR3, as DNA: TGTGCCAGCATTCTTTCCTACGAGCAGTACTTC. It specifies CASILSYEQYF. The V and J genes are TRBV6-1 and TRBJ2-7, with D uncertain. Per the germline V gene, CDR1 is MNHNS and CDR2 is SASEGT. This CDR3 contains 11 residues. V was pared by 7 bases and J by 1 base, with 5 bases between.

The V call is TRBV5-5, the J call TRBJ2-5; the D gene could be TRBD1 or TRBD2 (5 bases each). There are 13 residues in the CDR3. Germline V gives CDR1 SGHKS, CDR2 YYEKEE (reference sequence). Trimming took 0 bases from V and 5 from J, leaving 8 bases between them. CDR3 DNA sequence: TGTGCCAGCAGCTTGGCGGGGCCGGAGACCCAGTACTTC. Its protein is CASSLAGPETQYF.